This TCR beta chain was captured in a study of T-cell memory formation after mild COVID-19. TCRdb processed the 5' RACE reads anew with MiXCR; each CDR3 protein has one entry. The sample has fewer than 350,000 distinct CDR3 sequences, 18% seen once. The CDR3 runs 16 residues. V lost 1 base, J lost 1 base, and 12 bases lay in between. Germline V lookup: CDR1 SGDLS, CDR2 YYNGEE. This sequence originates from a man aged 18 to 35 who had mild COVID-19 (a few samples of this study predate the infection). Cell type and time point are not known. The sample taken for sequencing was PBMCs or a T cell subset sorted from them (not recorded which). The V and J genes are TRBV9 and TRBJ1-3; D possibly corresponds to TRBD1 (5 bases). CDR3 coding DNA: TGTGCCAGCAGCGTAAACCTGGGGCGGTCTGGAAACACCATATATTTT. Its protein product is CASSVNLGRSGNTIYF. Full variable domain (missing parts from reference TRBV9 and TRBJ1-3): DSGVTQTPKHLITATGQRVTLRCSPRSGDLSVYWYQQSLDQGLQFLIQYYNGEERAKGNILERFSAQQFPDLHSELNLSSLELGDSALYFCASSVNLGRSGNTIYFGEGSWLTVV.